The sequence of this T cell receptor (beta chain) was determined in a study of cytomegalovirus exposure and HLA in healthy donors. General observations from the study: According to the study, 180 or so TCR beta chains were cytomegalovirus-associated.

Primers included in the PCR were 60 Vbeta and 13 Jbeta primers. Generated by immunoSEQ multiplex PCR, the TCRdb table keeps only in-frame clones and is missing some. Its clone listing holds 75,000 to 80,000 clones. About this clone: The antigen remains unidentified.

CDR3 size: 15 residues. V was trimmed by 1 base and J by 5 bases, leaving 13 bases between them. The germline gives CDR1 SEHNR, CDR2 FQNEAQ (reference sequence). Sequencing was carried out using PBMCs. The origin of this receptor is a young man in good health and CMV-seropositive. The chain is built from TRBV7-9 and TRBJ2-3, with D possibly matching TRBD2 (5 bases). The CDR3 loop reads CASSLGGHGGDTQYF. The CDR3, as DNA: TGTGCCAGCAGCTTAGGTGGCCACGGAGGAGATACGCAGTATTTT.